Below are 10 T cell receptor beta chains sequenced from a single sample in a study of blood T cell repertoires in COVID-19. TCRdb's copy holds only in-frame clones and misses some; the assay was immunoSEQ multiplex PCR. The sample contains 50,000 to 55,000 clones, approximately 90% of which appear only once. The sample consisted of peripheral blood. The receptors stem from an elderly man with acute or convalescent COVID-19.

This rearrangement joins TRBV11-2 to TRBJ2-2; possible D gene TRBD2, 5 bases. Between the trimmed V and J ends, which lost 4 bases and 0 bases, there was a span of 18 bases. This CDR3 contains 18 residues. CDR1 is SGHAT, CDR2 FQNNGV, per germline. CDR3: CASSYDGSIGTNTGELFF. The CDR3 nucleotides are TGTGCCAGCAGCTATGACGGGTCCATCGGGACGAACACCGGGGAGCTGTTTTTT.

This rearrangement joins TRBV28 to TRBJ2-1; TRBD2 is a possible D gene (5 bases). V gave up 8 bases and J gave up 1 base, with 12 bases separating them. Germline V gives CDR1 MDHEN, CDR2 SYDVKM. The CDR3 is 14 amino acids. CDR3 residues: CASVSAVSYNEQFF. The DNA for the CDR3 is TGTGCCAGCGTTTCAGCGGTTTCCTACAATGAGCAGTTCTTC.

The V and J genes are TRBV19 and TRBJ1-3; 7 positions agree with TRBD1. V trimming: 3 bases; J trimming: 2 bases; junction bases outside the gene matches: 1. Germline CDR1 is LNHDA and CDR2 is SQIVND (reference sequence). This CDR3 has 14 amino acids. The CDR3 region is CASSIDRAGNTIYF. DNA of the CDR3: TGTGCCAGTAGTATTGACAGGGCTGGAAACACCATATATTTT.

The rearrangement uses TRBV12-5 and TRBJ1-1, with D maybe TRBD1 (5 bases). CDR1 LGHNT and CDR2 FRNRAP come from the germline V gene. The CDR3 has 13 residues. V was cut by 7 bases and J by 3 bases, with 12 bases left in between. The CDR3 DNA reads TGTGCTAGTGCTGCGGACATAGACACTGAAGCTTTCTTT. This sequence encodes CASAADIDTEAFF.

The chain recombines TRBV5-1 with TRBJ2-1; the match to TRBD1 covers 9 bases. V lost 4 bases and J lost 6; bases outside the gene matches: 8. Germline assignment: CDR1 SGHRS and CDR2 YFSETQ. CDR3 length equals 15 residues. The CDR3 bases are TGCGCCAGCAGCCCCGGGACAGGGAAAGGCAATGAGCAGTTCTTC. As protein: CASSPGTGKGNEQFF.

The chain uses TRBV5-1 and TRBJ2-2; D may be TRBD2 (6 bases). The CDR3 has 13 amino acids. Germline lookup yields CDR1 SGHRS and CDR2 YFSETQ. V was shortened by 5 bases and J by 5 bases, with 10 bases between the two germline ends. This CDR3 is CASSNGGTGELFF. The DNA of the CDR3 is TGCGCCAGCAGTAACGGGGGTACCGGGGAGCTGTTTTTT.

The rearrangement uses TRBV4-3 and TRBJ1-4; TRBD1 aligns across 8 bases. Trimming removed 6 bases from V and 11 bases from J; junction bases left unmatched: 23. The germline CDR1 and CDR2 sequences are LGHNA and YSLEER. The length of the CDR3 is 18 residues. This CDR3 is CASSPFRAGTGLNAKLFF. Here the CDR3 DNA reads TGCGCCAGCAGTCCCTTTAGGGCAGGGACAGGCCTAAATGCGAAACTGTTTTTT.

The V and J genes are TRBV27 and TRBJ2-7; 9 bases agree with TRBD1. Germline V CDR1 and CDR2: MNHEY, SMNVEV (reference sequence). After removal of 7 bases from V and 4 bases from J, the junction contained 8 bases not matched to a gene. The CDR3 loop spans 14 amino acids. The CDR3 spells CASNTGTGKYEQYF. The CDR3, as DNA: TGTGCCAGCAACACCGGGACAGGGAAGTACGAGCAGTACTTC.

This chain uses TRBV7-2 with TRBJ2-7; 9 nucleotides agree with TRBD1. The germline gives CDR1 SGHTA, CDR2 FQGNSA. The junction had 7 bases not matched to a gene; V was cut back by 4 bases and J by 0 bases. The CDR3 sequence is 16 residues long. The CDR3: CASSSQQGASSYEQYF. In nucleotides, the CDR3 is TGTGCCAGCAGCTCTCAACAGGGGGCTAGCTCCTACGAGCAGTACTTC.

This clone showed up just a few times. This rearrangement joins TRBV29-1 to TRBJ2-5; possibly TRBD2 for D (5 bases). Trimming cost V 4 bases and J 5 bases, with 11 bases left between them. The V gene's germline CDR1 is SQVTM and CDR2 ANQGSEA. The CDR3 loop spans 12 amino acids. The CDR3 region is CSVGRGSETQYF. CDR3 coding DNA: TGCAGCGTTGGGAGAGGGAGCGAGACCCAGTACTTC.